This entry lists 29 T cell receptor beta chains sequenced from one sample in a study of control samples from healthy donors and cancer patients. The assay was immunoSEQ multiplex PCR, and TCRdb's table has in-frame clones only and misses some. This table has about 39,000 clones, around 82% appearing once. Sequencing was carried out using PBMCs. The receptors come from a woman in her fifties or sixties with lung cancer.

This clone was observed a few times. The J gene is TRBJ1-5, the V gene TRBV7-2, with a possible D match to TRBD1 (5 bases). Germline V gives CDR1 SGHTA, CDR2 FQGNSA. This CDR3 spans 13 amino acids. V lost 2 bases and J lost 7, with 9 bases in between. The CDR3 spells CASSLWGEQPQHF. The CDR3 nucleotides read TGTGCCAGCAGCTTATGGGGGGAGCAGCCCCAGCATTTT.

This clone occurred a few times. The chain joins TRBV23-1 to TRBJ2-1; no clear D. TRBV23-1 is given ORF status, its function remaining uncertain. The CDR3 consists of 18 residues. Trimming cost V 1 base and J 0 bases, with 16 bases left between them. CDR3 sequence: CASSQFTGRSSSYNEQFF. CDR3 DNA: TGCGCCAGCAGTCAATTTACCGGACGCTCGAGCTCCTACAATGAGCAGTTCTTC.

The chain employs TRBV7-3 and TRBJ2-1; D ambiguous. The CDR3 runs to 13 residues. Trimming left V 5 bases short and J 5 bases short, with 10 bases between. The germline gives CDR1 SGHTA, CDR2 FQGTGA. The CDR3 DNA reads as TGTGCCAGCAGCCCCGCCTTTGACAATGAGCAGTTCTTC. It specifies CASSPAFDNEQFF.

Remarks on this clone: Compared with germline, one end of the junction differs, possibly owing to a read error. CDR3 sequence reads: CASSLDTGPNYGYTF. Here the CDR3 DNA reads TGCGCCAGCAGCTTGGACACCGGGCCTAATTATGGCTACACCTTC. The V gene is TRBV5-1, the J gene TRBJ1-2; D remains ambiguous. The CDR3 length is 15 residues. From germline, CDR1 is SGHRS and CDR2 YFSETQ.

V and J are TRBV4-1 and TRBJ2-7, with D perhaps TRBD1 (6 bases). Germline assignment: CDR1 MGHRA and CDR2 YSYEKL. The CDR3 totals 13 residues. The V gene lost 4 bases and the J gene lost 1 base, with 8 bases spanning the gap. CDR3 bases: TGCGCCAGCAGCCGGGGACAATCCTACGAGCAGTACTTC. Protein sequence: CASSRGQSYEQYF.

CDR3 protein: CASRIADRGQETQYF. As DNA, the CDR3 is TGTGCCAGCAGGATTGCGGACAGGGGGCAAGAGACCCAGTACTTC. The V call is TRBV2, the J call TRBJ2-5, with 10 bases that match TRBD1. Germline assignment: CDR1 SNHLY and CDR2 FYNNEI. The CDR3 totals 15 residues. Losses at the gene ends were 6 bases for V and 2 bases for J; bases not matched to a gene: 6.

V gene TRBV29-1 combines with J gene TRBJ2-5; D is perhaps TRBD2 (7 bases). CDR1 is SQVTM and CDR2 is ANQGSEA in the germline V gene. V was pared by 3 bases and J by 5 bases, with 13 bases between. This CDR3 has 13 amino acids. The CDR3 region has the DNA TGCAGCGTTGAGAGGGGGGGAGTGGAGACCCAGTACTTC. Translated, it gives CSVERGGVETQYF.

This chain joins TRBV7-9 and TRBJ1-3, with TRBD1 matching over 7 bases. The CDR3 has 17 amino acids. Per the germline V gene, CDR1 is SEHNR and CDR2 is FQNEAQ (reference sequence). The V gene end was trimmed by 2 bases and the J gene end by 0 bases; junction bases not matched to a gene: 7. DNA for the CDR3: TGTGCCAGCAGCTTACGGGACAGTTATTTCTCTGGAAACACCATATATTTT. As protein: CASSLRDSYFSGNTIYF.

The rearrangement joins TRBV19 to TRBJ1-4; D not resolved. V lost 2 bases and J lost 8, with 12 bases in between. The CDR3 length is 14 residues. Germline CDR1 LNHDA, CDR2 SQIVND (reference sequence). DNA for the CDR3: TGTGCCAGTAGTATATCTCCCCGCGAGGAAAAACTGTTTTTT. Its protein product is CASSISPREEKLFF.

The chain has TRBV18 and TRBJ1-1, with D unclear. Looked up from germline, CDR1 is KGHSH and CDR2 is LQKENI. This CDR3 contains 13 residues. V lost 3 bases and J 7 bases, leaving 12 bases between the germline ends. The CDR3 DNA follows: TGTGCCAGCTCACCGACGGTGAGCCTTGAAGCTTTCTTT. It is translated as CASSPTVSLEAFF.

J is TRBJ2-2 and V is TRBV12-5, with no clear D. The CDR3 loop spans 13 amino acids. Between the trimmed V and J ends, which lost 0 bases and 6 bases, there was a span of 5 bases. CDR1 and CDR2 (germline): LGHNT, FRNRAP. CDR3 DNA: TGTGCTAGTGGTTTGGTATCTGCCGGGGAGCTGTTTTTT. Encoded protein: CASGLVSAGELFF.

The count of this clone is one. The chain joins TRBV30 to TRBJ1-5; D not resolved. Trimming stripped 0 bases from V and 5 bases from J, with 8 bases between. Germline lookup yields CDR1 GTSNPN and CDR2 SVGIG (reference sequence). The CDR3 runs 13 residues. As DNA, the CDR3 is TGTGCCTGGAGTGTACGCGAGGATCAGCCCCAGCATTTT. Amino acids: CAWSVREDQPQHF.

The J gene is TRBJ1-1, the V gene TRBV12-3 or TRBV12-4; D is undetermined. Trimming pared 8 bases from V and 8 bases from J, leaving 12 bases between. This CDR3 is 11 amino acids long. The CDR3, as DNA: TGTGCCAGCCGCGAGGGTAGCGAAGCTTTCTTT. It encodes CASREGSEAFF.

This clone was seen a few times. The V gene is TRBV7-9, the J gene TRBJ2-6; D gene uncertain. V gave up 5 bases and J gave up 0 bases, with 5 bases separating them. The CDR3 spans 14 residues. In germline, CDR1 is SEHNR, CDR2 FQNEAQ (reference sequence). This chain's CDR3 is CASSPFSGANVLTF. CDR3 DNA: TGTGCCAGCAGCCCCTTCTCTGGGGCCAACGTCCTGACTTTC.

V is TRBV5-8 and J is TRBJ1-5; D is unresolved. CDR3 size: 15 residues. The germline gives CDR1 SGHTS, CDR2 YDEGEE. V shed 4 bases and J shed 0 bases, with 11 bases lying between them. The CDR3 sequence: CASSGGLVSNQPQHF. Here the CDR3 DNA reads TGTGCCAGCAGCGGAGGATTGGTTAGCAATCAGCCCCAGCATTTT.

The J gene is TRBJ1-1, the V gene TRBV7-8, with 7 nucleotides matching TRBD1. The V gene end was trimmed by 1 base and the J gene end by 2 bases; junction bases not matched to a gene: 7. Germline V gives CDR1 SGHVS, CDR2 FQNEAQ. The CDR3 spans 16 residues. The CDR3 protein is CASSLDPTGVNTEAFF. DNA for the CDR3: TGTGCCAGCAGCTTAGACCCCACAGGGGTTAACACTGAAGCTTTCTTT.

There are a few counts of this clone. CDR3 amino acids: CATSDRSSGVGDTQYF. The CDR3 DNA reads as TGTGCCACCAGTGATCGCTCTTCGGGAGTAGGAGATACGCAGTATTTT. The rearrangement joins TRBV24-1 to TRBJ2-3; TRBD2 is a possible D gene (6 bases). The CDR3 is 16 residues long. The germline V gene has CDR1 KGHDR and CDR2 SFDVKD. Deletions cut 3 bases from V and 5 bases from J, with 17 bases between.

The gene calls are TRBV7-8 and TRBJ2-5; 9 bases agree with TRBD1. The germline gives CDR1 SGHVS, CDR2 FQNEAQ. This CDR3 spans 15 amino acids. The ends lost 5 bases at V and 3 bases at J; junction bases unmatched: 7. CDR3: CASSRGRTGEETQYF. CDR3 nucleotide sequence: TGTGCCAGCAGCCGAGGCAGGACAGGGGAAGAGACCCAGTACTTC.

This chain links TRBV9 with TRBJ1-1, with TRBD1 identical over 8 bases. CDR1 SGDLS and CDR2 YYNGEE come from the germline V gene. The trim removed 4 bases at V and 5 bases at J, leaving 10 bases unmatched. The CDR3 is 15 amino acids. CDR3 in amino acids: CASSLAPQGVTEAFF. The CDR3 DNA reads TGTGCCAGCAGCTTGGCCCCACAGGGGGTGACTGAAGCTTTCTTT. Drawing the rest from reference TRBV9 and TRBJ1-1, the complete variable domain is DSGVTQTPKHLITATGQRVTLRCSPRSGDLSVYWYQQSLDQGLQFLIQYYNGEERAKGNILERFSAQQFPDLHSELNLSSLELGDSALYFCASSLAPQGVTEAFFGQGTRLTVV.

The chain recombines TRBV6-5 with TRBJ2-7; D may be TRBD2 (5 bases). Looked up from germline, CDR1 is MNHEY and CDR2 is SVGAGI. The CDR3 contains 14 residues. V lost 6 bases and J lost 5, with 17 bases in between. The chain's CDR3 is CASSPLRGIDEQYF. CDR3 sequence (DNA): TGTGCCAGCAGCCCGTTACGGGGAATCGACGAGCAGTACTTC.

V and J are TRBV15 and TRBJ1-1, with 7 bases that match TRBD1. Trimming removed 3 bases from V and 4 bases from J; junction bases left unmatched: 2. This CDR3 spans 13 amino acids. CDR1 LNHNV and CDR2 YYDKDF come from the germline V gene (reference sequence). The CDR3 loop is CATSRDRSTEAFF. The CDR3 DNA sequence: TGTGCCACCAGCAGGGACAGGAGCACTGAAGCTTTCTTT. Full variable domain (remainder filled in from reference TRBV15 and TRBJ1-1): DAMVIQNPRYQVTQFGKPVTLSCSQTLNHNVMYWYQQKSSQAPKLLFHYYDKDFNNEADTPDNFQSRRPNTSFCFLDIRSPGLGDTAMYLCATSRDRSTEAFFGQGTRLTVV.

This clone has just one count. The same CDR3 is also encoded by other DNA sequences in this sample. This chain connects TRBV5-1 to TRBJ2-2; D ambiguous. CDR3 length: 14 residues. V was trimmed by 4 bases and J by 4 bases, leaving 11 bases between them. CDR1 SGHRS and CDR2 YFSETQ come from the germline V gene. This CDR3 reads CASSPGGSTGELFF. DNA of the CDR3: TGCGCCAGCAGCCCTGGCGGCTCCACCGGGGAGCTGTTTTTT.

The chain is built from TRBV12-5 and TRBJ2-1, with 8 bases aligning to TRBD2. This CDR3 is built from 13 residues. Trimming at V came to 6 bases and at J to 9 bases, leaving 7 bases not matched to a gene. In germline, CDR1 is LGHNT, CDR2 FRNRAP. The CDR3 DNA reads TGTGCTAGTGGCTCGGGAGGGCCGTTTGAGCAGTTCTTC. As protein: CASGSGGPFEQFF.

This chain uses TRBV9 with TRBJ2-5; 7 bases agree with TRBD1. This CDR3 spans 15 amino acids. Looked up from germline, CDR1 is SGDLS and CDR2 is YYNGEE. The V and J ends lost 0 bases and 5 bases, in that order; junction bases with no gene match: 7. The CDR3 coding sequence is TGTGCCAGCAGCGTAGCTCCGGGACAGAGGGAGACCCAGTACTTC. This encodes CASSVAPGQRETQYF.

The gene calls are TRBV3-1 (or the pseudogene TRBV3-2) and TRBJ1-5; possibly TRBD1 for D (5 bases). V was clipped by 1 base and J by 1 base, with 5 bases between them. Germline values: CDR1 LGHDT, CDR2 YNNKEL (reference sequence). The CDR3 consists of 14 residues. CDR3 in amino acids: CASSQGQSNQPQHF. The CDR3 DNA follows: TGTGCCAGCAGCCAAGGACAGAGCAATCAGCCCCAGCATTTT.

CDR3 DNA sequence: TGTGCCAGCAGCGTAGACTTTGGGACAGCCGAGCAGTACTTC. This translates into CASSVDFGTAEQYF. V and J are TRBV9 and TRBJ2-7, with TRBD1 matching 7 bases. With 0 bases clipped from V and 6 bases from J, the junction kept 6 bases outside the gene matches. Germline values: CDR1 SGDLS, CDR2 YYNGEE. CDR3 length equals 14 residues.

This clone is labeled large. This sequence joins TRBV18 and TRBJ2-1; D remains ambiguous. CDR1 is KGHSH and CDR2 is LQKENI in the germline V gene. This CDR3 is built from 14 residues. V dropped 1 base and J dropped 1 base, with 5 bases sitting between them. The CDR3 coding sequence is TGTGCCAGCTCACCACAGGCATCCTACAATGAGCAGTTCTTC. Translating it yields CASSPQASYNEQFF.

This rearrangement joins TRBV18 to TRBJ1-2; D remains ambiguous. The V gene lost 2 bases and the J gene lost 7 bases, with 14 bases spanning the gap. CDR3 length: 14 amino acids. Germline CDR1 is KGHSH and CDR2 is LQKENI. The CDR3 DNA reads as TGTGCCAGCTCACCAGAGGAGTCCGGGAGTGGCTACACCTTC. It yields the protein CASSPEESGSGYTF.

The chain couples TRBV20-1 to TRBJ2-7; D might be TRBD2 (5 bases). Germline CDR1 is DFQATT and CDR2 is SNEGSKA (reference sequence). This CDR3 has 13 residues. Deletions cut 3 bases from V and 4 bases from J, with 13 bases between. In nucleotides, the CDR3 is TGCAGTGCTAGTGTGCAGGACTTGTACGAGCAGTACTTC. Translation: CSASVQDLYEQYF.